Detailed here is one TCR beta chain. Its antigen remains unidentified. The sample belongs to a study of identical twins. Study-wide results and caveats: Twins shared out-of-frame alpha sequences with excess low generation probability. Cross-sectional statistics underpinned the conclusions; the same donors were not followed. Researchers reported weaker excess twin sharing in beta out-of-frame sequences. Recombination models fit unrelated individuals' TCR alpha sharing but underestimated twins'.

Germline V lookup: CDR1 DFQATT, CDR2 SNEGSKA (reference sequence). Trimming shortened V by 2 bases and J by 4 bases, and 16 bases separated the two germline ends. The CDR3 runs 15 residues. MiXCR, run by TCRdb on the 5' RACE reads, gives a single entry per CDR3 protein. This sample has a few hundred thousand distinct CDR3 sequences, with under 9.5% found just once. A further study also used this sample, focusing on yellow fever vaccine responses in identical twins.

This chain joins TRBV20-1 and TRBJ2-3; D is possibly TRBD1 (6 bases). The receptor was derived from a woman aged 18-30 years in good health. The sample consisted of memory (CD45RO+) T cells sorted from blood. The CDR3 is CSARTGSDRPDTQYF. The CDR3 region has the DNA TGCAGTGCTAGAACAGGGTCCGATCGGCCAGATACGCAGTATTTT.